The present TCR beta chain was sequenced within a study of cytomegalovirus exposure and HLA in healthy donors. Per germline, CDR1 SNHLY and CDR2 FYNNEI. The length of the CDR3 is 11 residues. Trimming shortened V by 10 bases and J by 5 bases, and 11 bases separated the two germline ends. Primers for the PCR totalled 60 Vbeta and 13 Jbeta. Only in-frame clones appear in the TCRdb table, and some are missing; sequencing was by immunoSEQ multiplex PCR. The sample records roughly 170,000 clones, roughly 80% being singletons. What was sequenced was PBMCs. The sequence came from a female donor in good health and CMV-seronegative. V is TRBV2 and J is TRBJ2-5; a weak D match, TRBD2 (6 bases). DNA for the CDR3: TGTGCCACCGCTAGCGATGAGACCCAGTACTTC. As protein: CATASDETQYF.